The T cell receptor beta chain described here comes from a study of CD8 T cells in ankylosing spondylitis. Germline trimming cut 5 bases from V and 5 bases from J; bases unmatched to any gene: 10. CDR1 and CDR2 (germline): MDHEN, SYDVKM. This CDR3 spans 17 amino acids. One entry per CDR3 protein results from TCRdb running MiXCR on the 5' RACE reads. The sample includes around 770,000 distinct CDR3 sequences, roughly 20% of them seen just once. Note on this clonotype: The antigen is undetermined.

Study conclusions and caveats: Seemingly characteristic of ankylosing spondylitis blood was a TCR beta motif consisting of under 10 highly homologous variants.

This rearrangement joins TRBV28 to TRBJ1-5; the match to TRBD1 covers 12 bases. The sequence was collected from a male donor with ankylosing spondylitis. Sequencing was done on a sample of blood, either unsorted or a sorted T cell fraction (not recorded which). The CDR3 loop is CASSLGGTGGAHQPQHF. The DNA of the CDR3 is TGTGCCAGCAGTCTTGGGGGGACAGGGGGCGCCCATCAGCCCCAGCATTTT.